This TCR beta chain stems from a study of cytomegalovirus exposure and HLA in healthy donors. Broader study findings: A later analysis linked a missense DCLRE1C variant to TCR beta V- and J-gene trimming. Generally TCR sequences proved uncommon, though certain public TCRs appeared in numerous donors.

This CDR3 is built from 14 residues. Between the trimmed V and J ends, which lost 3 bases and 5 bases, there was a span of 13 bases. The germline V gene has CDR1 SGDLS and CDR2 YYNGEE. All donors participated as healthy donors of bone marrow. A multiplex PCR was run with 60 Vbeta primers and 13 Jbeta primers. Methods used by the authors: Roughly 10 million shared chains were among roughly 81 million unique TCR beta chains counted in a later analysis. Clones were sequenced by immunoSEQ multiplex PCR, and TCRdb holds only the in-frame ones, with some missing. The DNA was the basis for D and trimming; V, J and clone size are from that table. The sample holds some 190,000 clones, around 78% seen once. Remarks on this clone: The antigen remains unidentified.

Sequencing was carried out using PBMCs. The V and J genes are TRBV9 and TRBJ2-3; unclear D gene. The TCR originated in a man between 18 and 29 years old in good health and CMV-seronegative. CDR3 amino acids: CASSAPVGKDTQYF. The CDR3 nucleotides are TGTGCCAGCAGCGCCCCCGTGGGCAAAGATACGCAGTATTTT.